This T cell receptor beta chain appears in the sequencing data of a study of radiotherapy plus CTLA-4 blockade in lung cancer. Study overall: Disease control was seen in approximately 31% of patients, objective responses in 15% to 20%.

This CDR3 is built from 12 residues. V was clipped by 4 bases and J by 2 bases, with 4 bases between them. Germline V gene sequence: CDR1 MNHNY, CDR2 SVGAGI (reference sequence). Sequencing was performed with immunoSEQ multiplex PCR; in TCRdb, only in-frame clones are kept and a portion is missing. Among around 40,000 clones listed, 80% to 90% were seen once. This chain uses TRBV6-6 with TRBJ2-3; no clear D gene. Sample: peripheral blood, taken from a patient treated with radiotherapy plus ipilimumab. The TCR was taken from a human donor with non-small cell lung cancer whose response to radiotherapy plus ipilimumab could not be evaluated. The CDR3 sequence: CASSLSTDTQYF. The CDR3 DNA reads as TGTGCCAGCAGTTTATCCACAGATACGCAGTATTTT.